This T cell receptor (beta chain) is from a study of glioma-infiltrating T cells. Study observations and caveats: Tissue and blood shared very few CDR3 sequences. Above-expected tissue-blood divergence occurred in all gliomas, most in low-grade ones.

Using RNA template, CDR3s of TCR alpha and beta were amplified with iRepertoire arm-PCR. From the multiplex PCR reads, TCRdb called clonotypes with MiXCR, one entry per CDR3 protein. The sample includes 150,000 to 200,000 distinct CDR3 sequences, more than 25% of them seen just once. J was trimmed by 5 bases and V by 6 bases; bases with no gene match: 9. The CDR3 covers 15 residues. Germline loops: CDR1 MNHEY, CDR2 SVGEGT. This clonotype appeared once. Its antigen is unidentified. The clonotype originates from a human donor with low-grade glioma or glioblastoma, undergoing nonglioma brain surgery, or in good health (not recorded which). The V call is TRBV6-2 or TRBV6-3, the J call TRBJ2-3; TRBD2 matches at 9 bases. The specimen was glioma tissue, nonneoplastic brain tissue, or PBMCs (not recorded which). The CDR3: CASSFKAGGLDTQYF. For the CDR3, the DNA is TGTGCCAGCAGCTTTAAGGCGGGAGGGTTAGATACGCAGTATTTT.